This T cell receptor (beta chain) appears in the sequencing data of a study of T cell repertoires and Cas9 in healthy adults. Study overall: Multi-effector potency, cytotoxicity and lineage were assessed in SpCas9-reactive CD4 and CD8 T cells. Study observations and caveats: SpCas9-reactive effector T cells were reportedly restrained in vitro by SpCas9-reactive regulatory T cells.

The table came from immunoSEQ multiplex PCR; TCRdb's copy has only in-frame clones and leaves some out. The sample records 20,000 to 25,000 clones, about nine tenths being singletons. In regard to this clone: Its target is not known.

V lost 4 bases and J 5 bases, leaving 12 bases between the germline ends. Germline V gene data show CDR1 as MDHEN and CDR2 as SYDVKM. The CDR3 contains 14 residues. This receptor was taken from a human donor in good health. The genes are TRBV28 and TRBJ1-5; D not certain. Sample: CD4+ effector T cells (CD127+, CD25-, CD137-, CD154-) from PBMCs; culture status not recorded. The CDR3 DNA follows: TGTGCCAGCAGTTCAACCGCCGGGCATCAGCCCCAGCATTTT. It encodes CASSSTAGHQPQHF.